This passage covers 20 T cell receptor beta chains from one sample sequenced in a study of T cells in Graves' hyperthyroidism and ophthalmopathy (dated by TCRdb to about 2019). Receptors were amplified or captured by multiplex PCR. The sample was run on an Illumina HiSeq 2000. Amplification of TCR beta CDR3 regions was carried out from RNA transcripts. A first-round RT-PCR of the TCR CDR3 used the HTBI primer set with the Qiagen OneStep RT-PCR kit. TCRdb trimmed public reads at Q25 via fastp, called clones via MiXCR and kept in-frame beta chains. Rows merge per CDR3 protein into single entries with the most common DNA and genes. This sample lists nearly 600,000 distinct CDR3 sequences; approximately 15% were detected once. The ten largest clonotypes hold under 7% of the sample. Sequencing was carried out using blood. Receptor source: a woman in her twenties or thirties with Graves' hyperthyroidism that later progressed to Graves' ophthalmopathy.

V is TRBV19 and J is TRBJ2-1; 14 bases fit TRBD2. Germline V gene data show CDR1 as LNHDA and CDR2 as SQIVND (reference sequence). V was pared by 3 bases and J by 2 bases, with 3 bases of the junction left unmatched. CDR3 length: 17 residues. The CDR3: CASSMGLAGETYNEQFF. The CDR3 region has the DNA TGTGCCAGTAGTATGGGACTAGCGGGAGAAACCTACAATGAGCAGTTCTTC.

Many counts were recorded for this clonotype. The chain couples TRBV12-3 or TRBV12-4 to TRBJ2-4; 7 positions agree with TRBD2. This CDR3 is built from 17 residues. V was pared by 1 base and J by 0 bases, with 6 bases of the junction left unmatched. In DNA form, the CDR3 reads TGTGCCAGCAGTTTAGGGGACTACGAACTAGCCAAAAACATTCAGTACTTC. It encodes CASSLGDYELAKNIQYF.

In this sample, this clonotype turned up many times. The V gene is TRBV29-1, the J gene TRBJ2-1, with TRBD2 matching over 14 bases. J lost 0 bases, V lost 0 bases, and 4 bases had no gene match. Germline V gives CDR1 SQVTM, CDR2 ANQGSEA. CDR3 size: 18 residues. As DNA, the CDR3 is TGCAGCGTTGAAGATTCCGGACTAGCGGGAGGCTCCTACAATGAGCAGTTCTTC. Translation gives CSVEDSGLAGGSYNEQFF.

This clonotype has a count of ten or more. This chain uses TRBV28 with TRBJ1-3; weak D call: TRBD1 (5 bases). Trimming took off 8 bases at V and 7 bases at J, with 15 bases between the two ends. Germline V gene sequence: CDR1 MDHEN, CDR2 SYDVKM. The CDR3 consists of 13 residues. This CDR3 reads CASGTWDPNTIYF. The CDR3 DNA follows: TGTGCCAGCGGAACCTGGGACCCCAACACCATATATTTT.

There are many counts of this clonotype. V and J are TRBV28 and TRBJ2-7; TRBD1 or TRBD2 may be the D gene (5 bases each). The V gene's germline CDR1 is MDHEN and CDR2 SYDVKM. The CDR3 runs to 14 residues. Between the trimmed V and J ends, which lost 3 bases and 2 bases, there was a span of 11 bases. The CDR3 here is CASSLVWGTYEQYF. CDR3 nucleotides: TGTGCCAGCAGTTTGGTCTGGGGGACCTACGAGCAGTACTTC.

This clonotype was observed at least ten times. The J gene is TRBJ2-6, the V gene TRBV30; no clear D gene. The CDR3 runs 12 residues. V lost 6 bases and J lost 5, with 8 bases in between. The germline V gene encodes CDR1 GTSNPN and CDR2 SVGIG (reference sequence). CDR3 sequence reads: CACPLRANVLTF. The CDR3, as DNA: TGTGCCTGTCCATTGAGGGCCAACGTCCTGACTTTC.

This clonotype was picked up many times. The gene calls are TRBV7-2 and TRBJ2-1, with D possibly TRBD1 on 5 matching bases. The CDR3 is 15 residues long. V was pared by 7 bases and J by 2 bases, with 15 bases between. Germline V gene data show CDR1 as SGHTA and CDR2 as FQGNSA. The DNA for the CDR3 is TGTGCCAGCACCCTGGACACCGGACCCTACAATGAGCAGTTCTTC. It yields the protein CASTLDTGPYNEQFF.

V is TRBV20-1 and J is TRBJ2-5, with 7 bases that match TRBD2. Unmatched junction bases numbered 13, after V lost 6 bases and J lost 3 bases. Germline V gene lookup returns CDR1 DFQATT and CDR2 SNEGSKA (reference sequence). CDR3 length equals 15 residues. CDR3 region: CSAIVTLAVEETQYF. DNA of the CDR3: TGCAGTGCGATAGTAACTCTAGCGGTGGAAGAGACCCAGTACTTC.

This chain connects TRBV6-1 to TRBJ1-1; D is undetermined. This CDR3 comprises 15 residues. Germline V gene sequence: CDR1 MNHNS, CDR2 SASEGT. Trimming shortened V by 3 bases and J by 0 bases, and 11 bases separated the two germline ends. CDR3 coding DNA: TGTGCCAGCAGTGAGCGTGGGGATTTGAACACTGAAGCTTTCTTT. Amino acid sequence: CASSERGDLNTEAFF.

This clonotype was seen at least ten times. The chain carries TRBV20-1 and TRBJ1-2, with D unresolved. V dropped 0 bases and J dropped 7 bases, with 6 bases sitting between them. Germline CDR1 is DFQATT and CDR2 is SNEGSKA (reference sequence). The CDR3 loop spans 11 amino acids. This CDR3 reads CSARDDAGYTF. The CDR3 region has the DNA TGCAGTGCTAGAGATGACGCTGGCTACACCTTC.

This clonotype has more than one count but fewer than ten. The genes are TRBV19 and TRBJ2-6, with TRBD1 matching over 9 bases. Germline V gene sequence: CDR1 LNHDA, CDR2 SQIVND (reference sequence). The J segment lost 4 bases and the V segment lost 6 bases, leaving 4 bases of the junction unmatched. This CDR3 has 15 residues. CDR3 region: CASRGQGNGANVLTF. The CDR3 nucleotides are TGTGCCAGTAGGGGACAGGGTAACGGGGCCAACGTCCTGACTTTC.

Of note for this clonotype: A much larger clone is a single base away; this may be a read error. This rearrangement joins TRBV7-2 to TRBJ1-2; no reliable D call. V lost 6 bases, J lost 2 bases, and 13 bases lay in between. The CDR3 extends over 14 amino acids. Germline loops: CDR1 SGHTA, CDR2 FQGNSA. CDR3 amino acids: CASRVGSANYGYTF. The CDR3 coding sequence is TGTGCCAGCAGGGTTGGGAGCGCGAACTATGGCTACACCTTC. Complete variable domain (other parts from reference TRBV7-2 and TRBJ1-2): GAGVSQSPSNKVTEKGKDVELRCDPISGHTALYWYRQSLGQGLEFLIYFQGNSAPDKSGLPSDRFSAERTGGSVSTLTIQRTQQEDSAVYLCASRVGSANYGYTFGSGTRLTVV.

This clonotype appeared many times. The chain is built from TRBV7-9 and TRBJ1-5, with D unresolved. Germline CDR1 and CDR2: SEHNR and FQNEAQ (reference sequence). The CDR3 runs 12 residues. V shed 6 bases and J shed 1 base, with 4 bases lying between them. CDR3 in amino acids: CASSFSNQPQHF. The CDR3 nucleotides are TGTGCCAGCAGTTTCAGCAATCAGCCCCAGCATTTT.

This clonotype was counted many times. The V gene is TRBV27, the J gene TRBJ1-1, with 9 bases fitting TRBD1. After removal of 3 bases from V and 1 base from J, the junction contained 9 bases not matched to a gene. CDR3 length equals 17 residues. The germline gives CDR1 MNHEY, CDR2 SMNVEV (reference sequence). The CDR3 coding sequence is TGTGCCAGCAGTTTGCTCGGACAGGGGAGGTCGAACACTGAAGCTTTCTTT. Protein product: CASSLLGQGRSNTEAFF.

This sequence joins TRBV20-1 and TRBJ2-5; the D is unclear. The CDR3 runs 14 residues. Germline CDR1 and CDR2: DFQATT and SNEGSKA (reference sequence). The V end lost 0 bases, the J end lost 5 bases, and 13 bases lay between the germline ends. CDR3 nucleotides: TGCAGTGCTAGAGATCGTATCGGTGGGGAGACCCAGTACTTC. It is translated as CSARDRIGGETQYF.

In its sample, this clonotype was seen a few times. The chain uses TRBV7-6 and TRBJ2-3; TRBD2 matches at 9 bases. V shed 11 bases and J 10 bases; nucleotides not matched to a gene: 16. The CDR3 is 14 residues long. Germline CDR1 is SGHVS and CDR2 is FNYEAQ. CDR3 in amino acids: CASGRGLARRAQYF. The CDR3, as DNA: TGTGCCTCCGGTCGAGGACTAGCGCGACGGGCGCAGTATTTT.

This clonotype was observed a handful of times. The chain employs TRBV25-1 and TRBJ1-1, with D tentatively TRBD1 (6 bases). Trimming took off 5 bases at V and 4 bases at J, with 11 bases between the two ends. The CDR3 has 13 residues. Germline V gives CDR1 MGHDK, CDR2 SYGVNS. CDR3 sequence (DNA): TGTGCCAGCAGTCGGGGGGCGCCCACTGAAGCTTTCTTT. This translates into CASSRGAPTEAFF.

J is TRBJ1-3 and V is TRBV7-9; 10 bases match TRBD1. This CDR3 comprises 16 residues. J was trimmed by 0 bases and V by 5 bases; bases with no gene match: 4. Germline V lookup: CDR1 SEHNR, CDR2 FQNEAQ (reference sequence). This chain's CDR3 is CASSAGQGSSGNTIYF. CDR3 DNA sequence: TGTGCCAGCAGCGCGGGACAGGGGTCCTCTGGAAACACCATATATTTT.

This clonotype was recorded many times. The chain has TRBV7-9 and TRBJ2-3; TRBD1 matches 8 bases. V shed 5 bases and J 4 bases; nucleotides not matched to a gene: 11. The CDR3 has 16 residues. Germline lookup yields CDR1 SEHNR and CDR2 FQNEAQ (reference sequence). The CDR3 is CASSPGQGEVADTQYF. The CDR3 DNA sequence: TGTGCCAGCAGCCCTGGACAGGGAGAGGTGGCAGATACGCAGTATTTT.

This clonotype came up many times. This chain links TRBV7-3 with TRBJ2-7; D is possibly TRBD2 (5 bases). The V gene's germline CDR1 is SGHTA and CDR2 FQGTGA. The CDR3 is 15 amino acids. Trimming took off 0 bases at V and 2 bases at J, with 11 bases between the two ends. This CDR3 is CASSLTGGLTYEQYF. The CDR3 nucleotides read TGTGCCAGCAGCTTAACGGGTGGACTCACCTACGAGCAGTACTTC. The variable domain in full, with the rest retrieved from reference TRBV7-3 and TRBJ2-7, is GAGVSQTPSNKVTEKGKYVELRCDPISGHTALYWYRQSLGQGPEFLIYFQGTGAADDSGLPNDRFFAVRPEGSVSTLKIQRTERGDSAVYLCASSLTGGLTYEQYFGPGTRLTVT.